The 11 T cell receptor beta chains below were found in one sample sequenced in a study of siplizumab effects on memory and regulatory T cells. Here immunoSEQ multiplex PCR was the method, and the copy in TCRdb shows in-frame clones only, minus some. The table includes about 120,000 clones, about 93% detected once. The source material was non-Treg CD4+ T cells sorted from blood. These receptors were obtained from a human donor in good health.

This chain uses TRBV30 with TRBJ2-2; no firm D call. Trimming pared 0 bases from V and 5 bases from J, leaving 1 base between. The CDR3 consists of 11 residues. Germline-derived CDR1 and CDR2 are GTSNPN and SVGIG (reference sequence). Here the CDR3 DNA reads TGTGCCTGGAGTGTTACCGGGGAGCTGTTTTTT. It translates to CAWSVTGELFF.

This clone has only one observation. This chain connects TRBV5-1 to TRBJ2-2; D is ambiguous. The CDR3 has 15 residues. In germline, CDR1 is SGHRS, CDR2 YFSETQ. Trimming took off 0 bases at V and 4 bases at J, with 10 bases between the two ends. In nucleotides, the CDR3 is TGCGCCAGCAGCTTGGGCCAGGTGGGCACCGGGGAGCTGTTTTTT. Encoded protein: CASSLGQVGTGELFF.

The table lists this clone with a count of one. The chain carries TRBV27 and TRBJ2-3; TRBD2 aligns across 13 bases. Trimming at V came to 4 bases and at J to 0 bases, leaving 4 bases not matched to a gene. The CDR3 runs to 17 residues. The germline CDR1 and CDR2 sequences are MNHEY and SMNVEV (reference sequence). The CDR3 DNA follows: TGTGCCAGCAGTTCCCGACTAGCGGGGGGAAGCACAGATACGCAGTATTTT. Protein product: CASSSRLAGGSTDTQYF.

The V call is TRBV21-1, the J call TRBJ1-5. TRBV21-1 is classified as a pseudogene. The CDR3 loop spans 15 amino acids. The CDR3 loop reads CASSKRDCSNQPQHF. CDR3 DNA sequence: TGTGCCAGCAGCAAAAGGGACTGTAGCAATCAGCCCCAGCATTTT.

This chain links TRBV27 with TRBJ1-5; no clear D gene. The CDR3 runs to 12 residues. V lost 3 bases and J lost 4, with 4 bases in between. Germline loops: CDR1 MNHEY, CDR2 SMNVEV (reference sequence). The CDR3, as DNA: TGTGCCAGCAGTTTTCCGAATCAGCCCCAGCATTTT. Translated, it gives CASSFPNQPQHF.

The chain is built from TRBV2 and TRBJ2-2, with 7 positions matching TRBD1. J was trimmed by 7 bases and V by 8 bases; bases with no gene match: 10. The CDR3 has 14 amino acids. From germline, CDR1 is SNHLY and CDR2 FYNNEI. CDR3 nucleotide sequence: TGTGCCAGCGGATCGACAGGGTGGGTCGGGGAGCTGTTTTTT. Residues: CASGSTGWVGELFF.

This chain links TRBV6-1 with TRBJ2-7, with D uncertain. The germline V gene has CDR1 MNHNS and CDR2 SASEGT. The CDR3 has 16 residues. V shed 4 bases and J shed 2 bases, with 18 bases lying between them. The CDR3 reads CASSVEEGRLTYEQYF. In DNA, the CDR3 is TGTGCCAGCAGTGTTGAGGAAGGACGTTTGACCTACGAGCAGTACTTC.

This rearrangement joins TRBV7-8 to TRBJ2-5; TRBD2 matches 11 bases. Germline CDR1 and CDR2: SGHVS and FQNEAQ. The CDR3 loop spans 16 amino acids. V lost 5 bases, J lost 4 bases, and 9 bases stayed unmatched. This chain's CDR3 is CASSTRLAGSGETQYF. The CDR3 DNA reads TGTGCCAGCAGCACTCGACTAGCGGGGTCGGGAGAGACCCAGTACTTC.

The V call is TRBV5-4, the J call TRBJ1-3; D remains unclear. V was pared by 1 base and J by 2 bases, with 16 bases between. The CDR3 is 17 residues long. Germline values: CDR1 SGHNT, CDR2 YYREEE (reference sequence). The CDR3 reads CASSLNISYKTGNTIYF. The CDR3 DNA reads as TGTGCCAGCAGCTTGAATATTTCATACAAAACTGGAAACACCATATATTTT.

V usage is TRBV5-1 and J usage is TRBJ1-2; D not certain. This CDR3 is built from 14 residues. Looked up from germline, CDR1 is SGHRS and CDR2 is YFSETQ. The V gene lost 3 bases and the J gene lost 4 bases, with 13 bases spanning the gap. CDR3 protein: CASSWEEGTYGYTF. In nucleotides, the CDR3 is TGCGCCAGCAGCTGGGAGGAGGGAACCTATGGCTACACCTTC. The full variable domain, rest sourced from reference TRBV5-1 and TRBJ1-2, is KAGVTQTPRYLIKTRGQQVTLSCSPISGHRSVSWYQQTPGQGLQFLFEYFSETQRNKGNFPGRFSGRQFSNSRSEMNVSTLELGDSALYLCASSWEEGTYGYTFGSGTRLTVV.

V is TRBV7-6 and J is TRBJ1-4; tentatively, D is TRBD1 (6 bases). In germline, CDR1 is SGHVS, CDR2 FNYEAQ. The CDR3 consists of 14 residues. V was shortened by 4 bases and J by 13 bases, with 19 bases between the two germline ends. DNA of the CDR3: TGTGCCAGCAGCTCCCGGGACACGGGGGGTGGACTGTTTTTT. This encodes CASSSRDTGGGLFF. Full variable domain (missing parts from reference TRBV7-6 and TRBJ1-4): GAGVSQSPRYKVTKRGQDVALRCDPISGHVSLYWYRQALGQGPEFLTYFNYEAQQDKSGLPNDRFSAERPEGSISTLTIQRTEQRDSAMYRCASSSRDTGGGLFFGSGTQLSVL.